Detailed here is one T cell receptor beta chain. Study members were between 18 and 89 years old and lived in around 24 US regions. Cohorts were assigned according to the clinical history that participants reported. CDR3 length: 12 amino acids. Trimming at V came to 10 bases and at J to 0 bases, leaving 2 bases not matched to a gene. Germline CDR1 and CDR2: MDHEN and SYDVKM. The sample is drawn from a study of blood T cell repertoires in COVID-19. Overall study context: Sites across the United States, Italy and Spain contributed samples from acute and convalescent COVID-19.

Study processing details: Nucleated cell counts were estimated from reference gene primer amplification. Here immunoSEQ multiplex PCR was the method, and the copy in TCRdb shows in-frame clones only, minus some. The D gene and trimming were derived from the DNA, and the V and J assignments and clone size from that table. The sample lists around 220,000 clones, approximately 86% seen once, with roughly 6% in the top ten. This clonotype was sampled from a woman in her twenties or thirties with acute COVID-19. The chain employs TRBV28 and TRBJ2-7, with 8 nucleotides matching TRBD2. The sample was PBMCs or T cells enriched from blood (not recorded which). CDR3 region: CATREGSYEQYF. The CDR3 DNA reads TGTGCCACCCGGGAGGGCTCCTACGAGCAGTACTTC.